One sample yielded the 20 T cell receptor beta chains listed below, sequenced in a study of blood T cell repertoires in COVID-19. The method was immunoSEQ multiplex PCR; TCRdb's version includes in-frame clones alone and lacks a portion of them. The data hold some 110,000 clones, with approximately 80% observed a single time. The source material was peripheral blood. These receptors were collected from a man aged 55-75 years with acute or convalescent COVID-19.

The gene calls are TRBV4-1 and TRBJ1-3; TRBD1 matches at 8 bases. The V and J ends lost 6 bases and 2 bases, in that order; junction bases with no gene match: 6. This CDR3 region has 15 residues. From germline, CDR1 is MGHRA and CDR2 YSYEKL. The CDR3 spells CASRPGQETGNTIYF. In DNA, the CDR3 is TGCGCCAGCAGACCGGGACAGGAGACTGGAAACACCATATATTTT.

This clone was detected once. CDR3 sequence: CASRQTSGHKNIQYF. CDR3 nucleotides: TGTGCCAGCAGGCAGACTAGCGGTCACAAAAACATTCAGTACTTC. The J gene is TRBJ2-4, the V gene TRBV7-2; 9 bases fit TRBD2. CDR3 length: 15 residues. CDR1 is SGHTA, CDR2 FQGNSA, per germline. V lost 6 bases, J lost 3 bases, and 6 bases stayed unmatched.

This clone has a single count. The chain joins TRBV6-2 or TRBV6-3 to TRBJ1-1, with D maybe TRBD1 (5 bases). CDR1 MNHEY and CDR2 SVGEGT come from the germline V gene. V dropped 5 bases and J dropped 10 bases, with 17 bases sitting between them. This CDR3 contains 13 residues. CDR3 nucleotide sequence: TGTGCCAGCAGTGTAACAGGTGGAGGGCGAGCTTTCTTT. Encoded protein: CASSVTGGGRAFF.

The table lists this clone with a count of one. Sequence at one end of the junction differs from germline and may be a read error. The chain couples TRBV7-7 to TRBJ2-6; 8 nucleotides align to TRBD1. The CDR3 extends over 19 amino acids. The V gene's germline CDR1 is SSHAT and CDR2 FNYEAQ (reference sequence). CDR3 sequence: CASSLLPQGASSGANVLTF. Written as DNA, the CDR3 is TGTGCTAGCAGCTTGTTACCCCAGGGGGCGAGCTCTGGGGCCAACGTCCTGACTTTC.

The rearrangement joins TRBV20-1 to TRBJ2-7; D not certain. Germline V CDR1 and CDR2: DFQATT, SNEGSKA (reference sequence). Deletions cut 7 bases from V and 2 bases from J, with 9 bases between. The length of the CDR3 is 11 residues. The CDR3 is CSVRIPYEQYF. Here the CDR3 DNA reads TGCAGTGTGAGGATCCCCTACGAGCAGTACTTC.

In DNA form, the CDR3 reads TGTGCCAGCAGCGGACAGGGGCGGAACACCATATATTTT. Translating it yields CASSGQGRNTIYF. V gene TRBV11-2 combines with J gene TRBJ1-3, with 9 bases matching TRBD1. The germline gives CDR1 SGHAT, CDR2 FQNNGV. Germline trimming cut 5 bases from V and 7 bases from J; bases unmatched to any gene: 3. The CDR3 has 13 amino acids.

V gene TRBV10-3 combines with J gene TRBJ2-7; 8 nucleotides line up with TRBD1. Per the germline V gene, CDR1 is ENHRY and CDR2 is SYGVKD. The CDR3 runs to 14 residues. J gave up 6 bases and V 0 bases, and 4 bases lay outside the gene matches. In nucleotides, the CDR3 is TGTGCCATCAGTGAGTCGGCAGGGGGCTTCGAGCAGTACTTC. Translating it yields CAISESAGGFEQYF.

This sequence joins TRBV11-2 and TRBJ2-1; the D gene is possibly TRBD1 (5 bases). Trimming left V 1 base short and J 0 bases short, with 13 bases between. Per germline, CDR1 SGHAT and CDR2 FQNNGV. The CDR3 extends over 17 amino acids. CDR3 nucleotides: TGTGCCAGCAGCTTAGTTTATCAGGGTTTCTCCTACAATGAGCAGTTCTTC. It codes for CASSLVYQGFSYNEQFF.

The J gene is TRBJ2-7, the V gene TRBV3-1 (or the pseudogene TRBV3-2); 8 nucleotides agree with TRBD1. Germline loops: CDR1 LGHDT, CDR2 YNNKEL (reference sequence). The CDR3 has 15 residues. J lost 2 bases, V lost 3 bases, and 6 bases had no gene match. CDR3 sequence (DNA): TGTGCCAGCAGCCACAAAAAACAGGGGGCCTACGAGCAGTACTTC. Residues: CASSHKKQGAYEQYF.

V and J are TRBV14 and TRBJ1-2, with D maybe TRBD1 (5 bases). Germline values: CDR1 SGHDN, CDR2 FVKESK. The CDR3 extends over 19 amino acids. The CDR3 nucleotides read TGTGCAGACCGGAGGAGACCGGGGGTAGTGGTTAAAGCCTACTATGGCTACACCTTC. This sequence encodes CADRRRPGVVVKAYYGYTF.

The rearrangement joins TRBV9 to TRBJ2-7; 9 nucleotides line up with TRBD2. The germline CDR1 and CDR2 sequences are SGDLS and YYNGEE. Trimming took 3 bases from V and 2 from J; bases not matched to a gene: 12. The CDR3 has 17 amino acids. The CDR3 sequence: CASSGGTAGGHPYEQYF. CDR3 sequence (DNA): TGTGCCAGCAGCGGGGGCACGGCGGGAGGGCATCCCTACGAGCAGTACTTC.

This sequence joins TRBV19 and TRBJ2-1; no firm D call. This CDR3 spans 12 amino acids. CDR1 and CDR2 (germline): LNHDA, SQIVND (reference sequence). V was trimmed by 9 bases and J by 3 bases, leaving 9 bases between them. The chain's CDR3 is CASSGNYNEQFF. CDR3 coding DNA: TGTGCCAGCTCTGGCAACTACAATGAGCAGTTCTTC.

The chain combines TRBV9 with TRBJ2-2; 8 nucleotides match TRBD1. After removal of 5 bases from V and 1 base from J, the junction contained 7 bases not matched to a gene. Germline CDR1 reads SGDLS; CDR2 reads YYNGEE. The CDR3 consists of 16 residues. The CDR3 nucleotides read TGTGCCAGCAGTCGTACCGGGACAGGGAACACCGGGGAGCTGTTTTTT. As protein: CASSRTGTGNTGELFF.

The chain links TRBV5-1 to TRBJ2-5; D gene uncertain. CDR1 is SGHRS and CDR2 is YFSETQ in the germline V gene. Trimming removed 0 bases at V and 0 bases at J, with 3 bases between. The CDR3 length is 13 residues. CDR3 protein: CASSLDYQETQYF. CDR3 DNA sequence: TGCGCCAGCAGCTTGGACTACCAAGAGACCCAGTACTTC.

The V and J genes are TRBV11-2 and TRBJ1-1; a weak D match, TRBD1 (5 bases). This CDR3 has 14 residues. Trimming stripped 0 bases from V and 3 bases from J, with 8 bases between. CDR1 and CDR2 from the germline V gene are SGHAT and FQNNGV. The CDR3 here is CASSLDRVDTEAFF. The DNA for the CDR3 is TGTGCCAGCAGCTTAGACAGGGTGGACACTGAAGCTTTCTTT. The full variable domain, completed using reference TRBV11-2 and TRBJ1-1, is EAGVAQSPRYKIIEKRQSVAFWCNPISGHATLYWYQQILGQGPKLLIQFQNNGVVDDSQLPKDRFSAERLKGVDSTLKIQPAKLEDSAVYLCASSLDRVDTEAFFGQGTRLTVV.

This chain joins TRBV5-1 and TRBJ2-5; a possible D gene is TRBD1 (6 bases). V gave up 4 bases and J gave up 2 bases, with 6 bases separating them. The CDR3 spans 12 residues. Per the germline V gene, CDR1 is SGHRS and CDR2 is YFSETQ. This CDR3 is CASSGQQETQYF. The CDR3 bases are TGCGCCAGCAGCGGACAGCAAGAGACCCAGTACTTC.

In its sample, this clone was seen once. The CDR3 loop reads CASSLGIQGDTGELFF. CDR3 DNA: TGTGCCAGCAGCTTAGGGATTCAGGGCGACACCGGGGAGCTGTTTTTT. The rearrangement links TRBV7-6 to TRBJ2-2, with a tentative D call TRBD1 (5 bases). Trimming pared 1 base from V and 3 bases from J, leaving 12 bases between. The CDR3 totals 16 residues. Germline V lookup: CDR1 SGHVS, CDR2 FNYEAQ.

This chain joins TRBV10-2 and TRBJ1-4, with D tentatively TRBD1 (5 bases). Deletions cut 7 bases from V and 2 bases from J, with 11 bases between. This CDR3 region has 14 residues. Germline CDR1 is WSHSY and CDR2 is SAAADI. Here the CDR3 reads CASIPGGTNEKLFF. In nucleotides, the CDR3 is TGCGCCAGCATCCCCGGGGGTACTAATGAAAAACTGTTTTTT.

This clone was seen only once. V gene TRBV6-5 combines with J gene TRBJ2-7; D is ambiguous. The CDR3 sequence is 15 residues long. V lost 0 bases and J 4 bases, leaving 13 bases between the germline ends. Looked up from germline, CDR1 is MNHEY and CDR2 is SVGAGI. The CDR3 region has the DNA TGTGCCAGCAGTTACTCTTCTAGTTCTCCTTACGAGCAGTACTTC. Protein: CASSYSSSSPYEQYF.

The chain joins TRBV29-1 to TRBJ2-5, with TRBD2 matching over 10 bases. The CDR3 consists of 15 residues. V lost 4 bases, J lost 3 bases, and 8 bases stayed unmatched. Germline V gives CDR1 SQVTM, CDR2 ANQGSEA. The CDR3 sequence: CSVVRAGGPEETQYF. The CDR3 DNA reads TGCAGCGTTGTAAGAGCGGGAGGGCCGGAAGAGACCCAGTACTTC.